These T cell receptor beta chains were read from a single sample in a study of blood T cell repertoires in COVID-19. Data came from immunoSEQ multiplex PCR; TCRdb stores just in-frame clones and leaves some out. This sample has about 150,000 clones, with approximately 90% found just once. The material sequenced was peripheral blood. The receptors come from a woman in her thirties or forties with acute or convalescent COVID-19. The CDR3 runs from the conserved cysteine through the conserved F or W. The D gene is left open where the match is weak. The listing skips clone size in some rows; elsewhere it reads once, few, many or a size class.

V gene: TRBV24-1
clone size: -
J gene: TRBJ2-5
D gene: TRBD1
CDR3 protein: CATSDPGTGRETQYF
CDR3 DNA: TGTGCCACCAGTGACCCAGGGACAGGGAGGGAGACCCAGTACTTC

V gene: TRBV28
clone size: -
J gene: TRBJ1-2
D gene: -
CDR3 protein: CASTLTGYGYTF
CDR3 DNA: TGTGCCAGCACCCTGACAGGCTATGGCTACACCTTC

V gene: TRBV23-1
clone size: -
J gene: TRBJ2-2
D gene: TRBD1
CDR3 protein: CASSQSWDRDDVRRLSGELFF
CDR3 DNA: TGCGCCAGCAGTCAATCGTGGGACAGGGATGATGTTCGCCGTTTATCTGGGGAGCTGTTTTTT

V gene: TRBV5-6
clone size: -
J gene: TRBJ2-1
D gene: -
CDR3 protein: CASSLGSSYNEQFF
CDR3 DNA: TGTGCCAGCAGCTTAGGGAGCTCCTACAATGAGCAGTTCTTC

V gene: TRBV18
clone size: -
J gene: TRBJ1-4
D gene: -
CDR3 protein: CASSRRALNEKLFF
CDR3 DNA: TGTGCCAGCTCACGGCGGGCTCTCAATGAAAAACTGTTTTTT

V gene: TRBV6-5
clone size: once
J gene: TRBJ1-2
D gene: -
CDR3 protein: CAAGTGGGFYGYTF
CDR3 DNA: TGTGCCGCGGGAACGGGGGGTGGATTCTATGGCTACACCTTC

V gene: TRBV29-1
clone size: -
J gene: TRBJ1-1
D gene: -
CDR3 protein: CSAPGATEAFF
CDR3 DNA: TGCAGCGCCCCAGGGGCCACTGAAGCTTTCTTT

V gene: TRBV19
clone size: -
J gene: TRBJ1-4
D gene: TRBD1
CDR3 protein: CASRRTGGGEKLFF
CDR3 DNA: TGTGCCAGTAGACGTACAGGGGGCGGTGAAAAACTGTTTTTT

V gene: TRBV7-9
clone size: -
J gene: TRBJ1-4
D gene: -
CDR3 protein: CASSPPTPLEKLFF
CDR3 DNA: TGTGCCAGCAGCCCCCCCACTCCCCTTGAAAAACTGTTTTTT

V gene: TRBV5-1
clone size: -
J gene: TRBJ2-7
D gene: TRBD1
CDR3 protein: CASYRDRGYEQYF
CDR3 DNA: TGCGCCAGCTACCGGGACAGGGGCTACGAGCAGTACTTC

V gene: TRBV11-2
clone size: -
J gene: TRBJ2-7
D gene: -
CDR3 protein: CASSSTGFYGQYF
CDR3 DNA: TGTGCCAGCAGCTCCACAGGGTTTTACGGGCAGTACTTC

V gene: TRBV25-1
clone size: -
J gene: TRBJ2-7
D gene: TRBD1
CDR3 protein: CASRGDRGLPYEQYF
CDR3 DNA: TGTGCCAGCAGGGGGGACAGGGGGCTACCCTACGAGCAGTACTTC

V gene: TRBV7-6
clone size: -
J gene: TRBJ2-3
D gene: -
CDR3 protein: CASSLSGLEADTQYF
CDR3 DNA: TGTGCCAGCAGCTTATCAGGGCTAGAAGCAGATACGCAGTATTTT

V gene: TRBV9
clone size: -
J gene: TRBJ2-7
D gene: -
CDR3 protein: CASSGPQREEQYF
CDR3 DNA: TGTGCCAGCAGCGGCCCGCAAAGGGAGGAGCAGTACTTC

V gene: TRBV5-5
clone size: -
J gene: TRBJ1-5
D gene: -
CDR3 protein: CASSLEGTPRGPQHF
CDR3 DNA: TGTGCCAGCAGCTTGGAGGGGACCCCCAGGGGGCCCCAGCATTTT

V gene: TRBV6-4
clone size: -
J gene: TRBJ2-3
D gene: TRBD2
CDR3 protein: CASSGGLAGDTQYF
CDR3 DNA: TGTGCCAGCAGTGGGGGACTAGCGGGAGATACGCAGTATTTT

V gene: TRBV10-1
clone size: -
J gene: TRBJ2-1
D gene: -
CDR3 protein: CASSASETSSYNEQFF
CDR3 DNA: TGCGCCAGCAGTGCCAGCGAGACTAGCTCCTACAATGAGCAGTTCTTC

V gene: TRBV24-1
clone size: -
J gene: TRBJ2-7
D gene: TRBD2
CDR3 protein: CATNSGRPRAYEQYF
CDR3 DNA: TGTGCCACCAATAGCGGGAGGCCCCGTGCCTACGAGCAGTACTTC

V gene: TRBV5-4
clone size: -
J gene: TRBJ1-1
D gene: -
CDR3 protein: CASSLSEMNTEAFF
CDR3 DNA: TGTGCCAGCAGCTTATCAGAAATGAACACTGAAGCTTTCTTT

V gene: TRBV4-1
clone size: -
J gene: TRBJ1-2
D gene: -
CDR3 protein: CASSQDIGGLYGYTF
CDR3 DNA: TGCGCCAGCAGCCAAGATATTGGGGGACTCTATGGCTACACCTTC

V gene: TRBV3-1/TRBV3-2
clone size: -
J gene: TRBJ1-1
D gene: -
CDR3 protein: CASSQFRVTEAFF
CDR3 DNA: TGTGCCAGCAGCCAATTCAGGGTTACTGAAGCTTTCTTT

V gene: TRBV28
clone size: once
J gene: TRBJ2-5
D gene: TRBD2
CDR3 protein: CASSLRGSGGETQYF
CDR3 DNA: TGTGCCAGCAGTTTAAGGGGTAGCGGGGGCGAGACCCAGTACTTC

V gene: TRBV6-4
clone size: once
J gene: TRBJ2-1
D gene: TRBD2
CDR3 protein: CASSSLAGSYNEQFF
CDR3 DNA: TGTGCCAGCAGTTCACTAGCGGGGTCGTACAATGAGCAGTTCTTC